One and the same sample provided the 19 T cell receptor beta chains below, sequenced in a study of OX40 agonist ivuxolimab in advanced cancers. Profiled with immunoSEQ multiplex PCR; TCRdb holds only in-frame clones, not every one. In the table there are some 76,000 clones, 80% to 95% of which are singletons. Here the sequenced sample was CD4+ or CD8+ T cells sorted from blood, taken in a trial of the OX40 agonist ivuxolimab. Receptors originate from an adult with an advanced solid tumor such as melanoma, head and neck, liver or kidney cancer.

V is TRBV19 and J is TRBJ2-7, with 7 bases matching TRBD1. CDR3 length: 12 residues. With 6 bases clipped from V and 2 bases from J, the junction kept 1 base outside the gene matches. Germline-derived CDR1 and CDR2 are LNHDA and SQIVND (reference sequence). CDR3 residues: CASRGGPYEQYF. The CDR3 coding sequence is TGTGCCAGTAGAGGGGGCCCCTACGAGCAGTACTTC.

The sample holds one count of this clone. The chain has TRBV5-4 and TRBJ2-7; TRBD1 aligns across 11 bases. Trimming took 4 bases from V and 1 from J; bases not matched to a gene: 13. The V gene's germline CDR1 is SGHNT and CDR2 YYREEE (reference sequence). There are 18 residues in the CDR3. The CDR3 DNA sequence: TGTGCCAGCAGCCGGGACAGGGGGATCTATATGGCATCCTACGAGCAGTACTTC. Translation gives CASSRDRGIYMASYEQYF.

The CDR3 DNA is TGCGCCAGCAGTAGGGACAGGGTGAACACTGAAGCTTTCTTT. Its translation: CASSRDRVNTEAFF. V gene TRBV10-1 combines with J gene TRBJ1-1, with TRBD1 identical over 9 bases. Looked up from germline, CDR1 is WNHNN and CDR2 is SYGVQD (reference sequence). The trim removed 5 bases at V and 0 bases at J, leaving 1 base unmatched. This CDR3 comprises 14 residues.

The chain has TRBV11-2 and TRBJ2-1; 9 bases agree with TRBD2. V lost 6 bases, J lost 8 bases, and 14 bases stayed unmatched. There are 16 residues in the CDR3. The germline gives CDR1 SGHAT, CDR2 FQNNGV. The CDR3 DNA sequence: TGTGCCAGCAGGCAACCAAAGGTAGCGGGGGTTGATGAGCAGTTCTTC. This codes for CASRQPKVAGVDEQFF.

The CDR3 reads CATSGGTVNYGYTF. The CDR3 coding sequence is TGTGCCACCAGCGGGGGTACAGTAAACTATGGCTACACCTTC. V is TRBV15 and J is TRBJ1-2; D is possibly TRBD1 (5 bases). V gave up 5 bases and J gave up 2 bases, with 12 bases separating them. CDR3 length: 14 residues. Germline V gene sequence: CDR1 LNHNV, CDR2 YYDKDF (reference sequence).

The DNA for the CDR3 is TGTGCCAGTAGTCCGCCGGGACAGGGGGTCGTCAATCAGCCCCAGCATTTT. Translated, it gives CASSPPGQGVVNQPQHF. The chain employs TRBV19 and TRBJ1-5; 11 positions match TRBD1. In germline, CDR1 is LNHDA, CDR2 SQIVND (reference sequence). V gave up 5 bases and J gave up 3 bases; unmatched junction bases: 9. The CDR3 is 17 amino acids.

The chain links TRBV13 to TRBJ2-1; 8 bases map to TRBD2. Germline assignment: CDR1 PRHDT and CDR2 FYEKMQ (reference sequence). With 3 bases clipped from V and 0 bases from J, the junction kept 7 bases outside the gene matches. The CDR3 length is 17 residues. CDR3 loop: CASSLAGGLISYNEQFF. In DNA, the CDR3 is TGTGCCAGCAGCTTGGCGGGGGGCCTGATCTCCTACAATGAGCAGTTCTTC.

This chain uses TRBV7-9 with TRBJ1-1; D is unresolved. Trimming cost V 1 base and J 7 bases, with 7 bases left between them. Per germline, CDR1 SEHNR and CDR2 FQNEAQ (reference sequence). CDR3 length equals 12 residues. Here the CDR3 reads CASSLGVLEAFF. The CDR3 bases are TGTGCCAGCAGCTTAGGTGTACTTGAAGCTTTCTTT.

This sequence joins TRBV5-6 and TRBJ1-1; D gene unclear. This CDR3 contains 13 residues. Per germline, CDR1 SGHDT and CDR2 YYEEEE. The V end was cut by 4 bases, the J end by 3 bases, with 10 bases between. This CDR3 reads CASSPRMDTEAFF. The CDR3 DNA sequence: TGTGCCAGCAGCCCACGGATGGACACTGAAGCTTTCTTT.

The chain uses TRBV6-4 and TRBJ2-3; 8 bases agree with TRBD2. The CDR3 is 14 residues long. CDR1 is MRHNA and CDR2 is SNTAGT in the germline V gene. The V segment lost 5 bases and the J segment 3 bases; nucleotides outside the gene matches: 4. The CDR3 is CASSSTSGTDTQYF. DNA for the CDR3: TGTGCCAGCAGTAGCACTAGCGGTACAGATACGCAGTATTTT.

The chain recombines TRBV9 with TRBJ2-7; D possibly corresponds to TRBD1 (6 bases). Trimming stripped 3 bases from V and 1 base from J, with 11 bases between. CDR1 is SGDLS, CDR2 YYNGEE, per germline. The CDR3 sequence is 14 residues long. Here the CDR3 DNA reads TGTGCCAGCAGCGCCGGGACACGATCCTACGAGCAGTACTTC. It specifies CASSAGTRSYEQYF.

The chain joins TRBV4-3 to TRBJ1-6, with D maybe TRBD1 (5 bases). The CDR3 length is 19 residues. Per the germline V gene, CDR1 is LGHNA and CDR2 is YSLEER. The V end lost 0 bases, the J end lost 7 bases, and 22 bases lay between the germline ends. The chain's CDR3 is CASSQESRGPEGRNSPLHF. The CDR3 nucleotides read TGCGCCAGCAGCCAAGAATCAAGAGGGCCTGAGGGGAGGAATTCACCCCTCCACTTT.

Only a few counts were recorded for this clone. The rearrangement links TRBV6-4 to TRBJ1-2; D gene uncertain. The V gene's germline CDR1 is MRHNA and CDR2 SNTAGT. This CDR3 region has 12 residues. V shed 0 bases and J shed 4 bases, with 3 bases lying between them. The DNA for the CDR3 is TGTGCCAGCAGTGACTCGGCCTATGGCTACACCTTC. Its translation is CASSDSAYGYTF.

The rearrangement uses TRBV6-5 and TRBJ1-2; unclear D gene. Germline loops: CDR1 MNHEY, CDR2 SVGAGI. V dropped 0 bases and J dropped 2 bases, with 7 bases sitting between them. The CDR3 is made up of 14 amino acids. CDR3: CASSYSPENYGYTF. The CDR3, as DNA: TGTGCCAGCAGTTACTCGCCAGAAAACTATGGCTACACCTTC.

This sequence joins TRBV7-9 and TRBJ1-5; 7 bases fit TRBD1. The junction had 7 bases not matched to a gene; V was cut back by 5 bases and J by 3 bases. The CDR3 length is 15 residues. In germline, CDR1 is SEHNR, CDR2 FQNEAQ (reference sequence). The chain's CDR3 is CASSATTGLNQPQHF. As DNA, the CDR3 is TGTGCCAGCAGCGCGACGACAGGGCTCAATCAGCCCCAGCATTTT.

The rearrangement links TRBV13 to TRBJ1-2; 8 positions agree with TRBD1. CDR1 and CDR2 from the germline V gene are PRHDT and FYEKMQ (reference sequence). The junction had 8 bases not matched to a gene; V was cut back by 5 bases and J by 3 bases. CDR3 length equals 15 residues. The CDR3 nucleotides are TGTGCCAGCAGCCCACGGGGACAGGCGGACTATGGCTACACCTTC. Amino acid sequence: CASSPRGQADYGYTF.

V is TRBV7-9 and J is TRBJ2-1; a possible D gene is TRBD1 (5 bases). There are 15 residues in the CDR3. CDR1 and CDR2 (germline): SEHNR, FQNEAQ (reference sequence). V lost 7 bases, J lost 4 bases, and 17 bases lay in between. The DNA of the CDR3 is TGTGCCAGCATCGCGCGTGTGACAGCATACAATGAGCAGTTCTTC. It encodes CASIARVTAYNEQFF.

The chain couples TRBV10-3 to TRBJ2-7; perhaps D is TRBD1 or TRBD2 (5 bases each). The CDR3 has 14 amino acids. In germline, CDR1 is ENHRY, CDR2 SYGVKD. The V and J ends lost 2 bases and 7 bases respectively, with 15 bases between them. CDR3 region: CAISEPGTVREQYF. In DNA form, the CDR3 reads TGTGCCATCAGTGAGCCTGGGACCGTACGAGAGCAGTACTTC.

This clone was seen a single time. CDR3 DNA sequence: TGTGCCAGCAGCCCCGGTATGAACACTGAAGCTTTCTTT. This sequence encodes CASSPGMNTEAFF. This chain links TRBV9 with TRBJ1-1; D is undetermined. Germline V gene data show CDR1 as SGDLS and CDR2 as YYNGEE. This CDR3 is 13 amino acids long. The V end lost 4 bases, the J end lost 0 bases, and 7 bases lay between the germline ends. Variable domain in full (rest from reference TRBV9 and TRBJ1-1): DSGVTQTPKHLITATGQRVTLRCSPRSGDLSVYWYQQSLDQGLQFLIQYYNGEERAKGNILERFSAQQFPDLHSELNLSSLELGDSALYFCASSPGMNTEAFFGQGTRLTVV.